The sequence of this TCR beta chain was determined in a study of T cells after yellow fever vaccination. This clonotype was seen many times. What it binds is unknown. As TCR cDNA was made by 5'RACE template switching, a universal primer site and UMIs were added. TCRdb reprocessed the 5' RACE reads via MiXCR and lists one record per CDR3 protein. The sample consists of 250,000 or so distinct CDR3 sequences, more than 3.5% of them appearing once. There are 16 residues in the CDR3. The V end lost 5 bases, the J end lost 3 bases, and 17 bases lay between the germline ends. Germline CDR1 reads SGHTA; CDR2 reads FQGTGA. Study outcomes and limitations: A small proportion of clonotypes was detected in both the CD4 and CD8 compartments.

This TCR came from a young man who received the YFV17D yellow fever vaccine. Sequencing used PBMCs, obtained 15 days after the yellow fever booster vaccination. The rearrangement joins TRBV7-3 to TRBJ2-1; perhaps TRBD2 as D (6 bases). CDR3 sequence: CASSPNPGLHYNEQFF. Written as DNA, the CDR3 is TGTGCCAGCAGCCCTAATCCCGGACTACACTACAATGAGCAGTTCTTC.